The T cell receptor beta chain under discussion was sequenced for a study of cytomegalovirus exposure and HLA in healthy donors. Study-level results: In a later analysis, TCR beta V- and J-gene trimming was associated with a missense DCLRE1C variant. A reported reduction in N-insertions relative to the 666-donor mean was seen in an Asian-associated ancestry cluster in a later analysis. Roughly uniform depth of sequencing across donors was assumed in presence/absence analyses.

As regards this clone: Its antigen is still unknown.

Germline CDR1 and CDR2: MNHEY and SMNVEV (reference sequence). The CDR3 length is 19 residues. Trimming left V 0 bases short and J 9 bases short, with 24 bases between. PCR amplification relied on 60 Vbeta primers (plus 13 Jbeta primers). The protocol was immunoSEQ multiplex PCR, while the TCRdb copy is restricted to in-frame clones and leaves out a portion. Of a few hundred thousand clones listed, more than 80% are singletons. The chain joins TRBV27 to TRBJ1-6; tentative D call: TRBD1 (5 bases). The TCR originated in a man aged 30-40 years in good health and CMV-seronegative. Input material: PBMCs. The CDR3 is CASSLSVLRAGTHPSPLHF. For the CDR3, the DNA is TGTGCCAGCAGTTTATCTGTCTTAAGAGCCGGGACTCATCCTTCACCCCTCCACTTT.